The 2 T cell receptor beta chains listed next were all sequenced from one sample in a study of regulatory T cells in long-lasting Graves disease. The time point: newly diagnosed GD, antithyroid drugs for less than 3 months. Following extraction of RNA from PBMCs, that RNA was used to make the TCR library. To make TCR beta libraries, researchers used iRepertoire HTBI primers and Arm-PCR of CDR3 regions. TCRdb used MiXCR to reprocess the multiplex PCR reads, holding one entry per CDR3 protein. The table has about 460,000 distinct CDR3 sequences, around 15% seen once. This sample also belongs to another study, concerning T cells in Graves' hyperthyroidism and ophthalmopathy.

The material sequenced was peripheral blood mononuclear cells (PBMCs), taken at new diagnosis, from a patient treated with antithyroid drugs. All receptors come from a woman aged 45 to 65 with Graves disease.

This clonotype was counted many times. V and J are TRBV29-1 and TRBJ2-7, with 7 bases matching TRBD1. CDR3 size: 11 residues. Unmatched junction bases numbered 2, after V lost 7 bases and J lost 2 bases. Germline CDR1 SQVTM, CDR2 ANQGSEA. This CDR3 is CSGGQTYEQYF. CDR3 bases: TGCAGCGGGGGACAGACCTACGAGCAGTACTTC.

This clonotype has a count of ten or more. The genes are TRBV28 and TRBJ2-7; TRBD1 matches at 7 bases. The junction had 1 base not matched to a gene; V was cut back by 4 bases and J by 4 bases. The length of the CDR3 is 12 residues. CDR1 MDHEN and CDR2 SYDVKM come from the germline V gene. CDR3 bases: TGTGCCAGCAGTTGGGACAGATACGAGCAGTACTTC. Its translation: CASSWDRYEQYF.